Reported below is one TCR beta chain. Its antigen target is currently unknown. No much larger clone is present one base from it, and per-base qualities are unavailable. The source of the sample is a study of STAT3 mutations in large granular lymphocyte leukemia (dated by TCRdb to between 2018 and 2020). Turning to the overall study: Canonical activating STAT3 mutations were detected in roughly half of the longitudinally sequenced T-LGLL patients. More than half of T-LGLL patients received one or more immunosuppressive therapy regimens, with hematologic response in roughly 41% of those treated. Serial deep sequencing of TCRbeta CDR3 and STAT3 was performed in patients with T-cell large granular lymphocyte leukemia to reconstruct clonal hierarchy and dynamics. Roughly 19 representative T-LGLL cases were selected from an initial cohort of a few hundred LGL patients for longitudinal TCRbeta and STAT3 sequencing. A couple of patients with natural killer LGL leukemia were also sequenced longitudinally as controls within the study. Patients were sequenced at around 4 time points on average, with the number of samplings per patient ranging from 2 to 8.

DNA was extracted from blood mononuclear cells, and the same DNA was used for both TCR and STAT3 sequencing. Measured from the cysteine to the phenylalanine, the CDR3 is 14 residues long. Only CDR3 DNA is held: 42 bases, read in frame from base 1. V is reduced by 2 bases and J by 2 bases, leaving a spacing of 6 bases between them. As encoded in the germline V gene (reference sequence), CDR1 is MNHEY while CDR2 is SMNVEV. Broad study findings and their caveats: The linking of therapy response to changes in TCR clonal burden was complicated by variable intervals between samplings and differing treatment regimens. Because no samples were available when a clone first appeared, clonal expansion had to be inferred from samplings taken at other points. TCR clonotype switching after therapy was observed in about 30% of the 18 patients, and all newly emerging clones were found to be STAT3 wild type. In several patients, dominant TCR clone burden exceeded STAT3 mutant burden, suggesting STAT3 mutation arose secondarily within a pre-expanded clone. All T-LGLL patients had at least one immunodominant TCRbeta clonotype, and roughly half had multiple immunodominant subclonotypes. Because codominant clonotypes persisted in some patients, a small but highly pathogenic clone may have been missed.

TCRbeta libraries were sequenced on an Illumina MiSeq, and an average of about 40,000 productive templates per sample was obtained. Multiplex PCR amplification was used to generate TCRbeta CDR3 libraries with the immunoSEQ assay. In the original analysis: Following a previously defined approach, repertoire diversity was calculated, and values close to 0 point to extremely monoclonal samples. Drawn from immuneACCESS, this table holds only the in-frame rearrangements with V and J called that TCRdb kept. Clones are partly lost; checked studies trace under half to an unresolved V gene and leave the rest unexplained. The DNA gave D and trimming, while V, J and clone size come from that table. The sample includes 15,000 to 20,000 clones, with around 93% observed a single time. The biggest ten clones account for nearly 45% of the sample.

Material: peripheral blood mononuclear cells. The receptor's source is a man between 60 and 75 years old with T-cell large granular lymphocyte leukemia. Some clones in this sample may be carry-over from other donors' samples. The age is the age at diagnosis. This sequence uses TRBV27 and TRBJ2-2; the D segment cannot be called with confidence. This receptor has the CDR3 CASSLITNTGELFF. The nucleotide sequence reads TGTGCCAGCAGTTTAATTACTAACACCGGGGAGCTGTTTTTT.